This T cell receptor beta chain was captured in a study of blood T cell repertoires in COVID-19. Study-level information: Samples of COVID-19 (acute and convalescent) were obtained from the United States, Italy and Spain. T cells, B-cell-depleted T cells, or PBMCs supplied cDNA or gDNA.

Germline values: CDR1 KGHSH, CDR2 LQKENI. This CDR3 spans 15 amino acids. V gave up 3 bases and J gave up 3 bases; unmatched junction bases: 4. As originally analysed: Cell counts per sample came from amplifying reference gene primers. The protocol was immunoSEQ multiplex PCR, while the TCRdb copy is restricted to in-frame clones and leaves out a portion. V and J calls and clone size are given by that table; D and trimming were obtained from the DNA. Of under 80,000 clones in the sample, around four fifths were seen once. J is TRBJ1-5 and V is TRBV18; 8 bases are shared with TRBD1. The source is a man between 65 and 85 years old with acute or convalescent COVID-19. Sequencing used peripheral blood. For the CDR3, the DNA is TGTGCCAGCTCACCGGGACAGGTGGACAATCAGCCCCAGCATTTT. Translated, it gives CASSPGQVDNQPQHF.